A single sample is the source of the 28 T cell receptor beta chains below, sequenced in a study of OX40 agonist ivuxolimab in advanced cancers. Produced via immunoSEQ multiplex PCR; TCRdb's table is partial and in-frame only. The sample lists about 60,000 clones, roughly nine tenths occurring once. The source material was CD4+ or CD8+ T cells sorted from blood, sampled in a trial of the OX40 agonist ivuxolimab. The receptors stem from an adult with an advanced solid tumor such as melanoma, head and neck, liver or kidney cancer.

In this sample, this clone turned up a few times. The rearrangement links TRBV19 to TRBJ2-1; a possible D gene is TRBD1 (5 bases). The V end lost 7 bases, the J end lost 7 bases, and 14 bases lay between the germline ends. The CDR3 has 13 amino acids. Germline V gene lookup returns CDR1 LNHDA and CDR2 SQIVND (reference sequence). The CDR3 loop is CASKAPKGNEQFF. The CDR3 DNA sequence: TGTGCCAGTAAGGCGCCTAAGGGGAATGAGCAGTTCTTC.

The chain carries TRBV4-3 and TRBJ2-2, with 8 bases fitting TRBD1. Per the germline V gene, CDR1 is LGHNA and CDR2 is YSLEER. The CDR3 has 17 residues. V dropped 5 bases and J dropped 0; count of bases not matched to a gene: 8. In DNA form, the CDR3 reads TGCGCCAGCAGCACAAAAGTGACAGGGGCGAACACCGGGGAGCTGTTTTTT. This encodes CASSTKVTGANTGELFF.

The genes are TRBV7-8 and TRBJ1-3, with 8 bases fitting TRBD1. The V gene's germline CDR1 is SGHVS and CDR2 FQNEAQ. The ends lost 5 bases at V and 4 bases at J; junction bases unmatched: 7. This CDR3 is built from 15 residues. The CDR3 loop reads CASSSRTGRGNTIYF. CDR3 DNA sequence: TGTGCCAGCAGCAGCAGGACAGGGAGAGGAAACACCATATATTTT.

This CDR3 reads CASSQDRGLGGYTF. The CDR3 DNA follows: TGCGCCAGCAGCCAAGACAGGGGGCTGGGTGGCTACACCTTC. The rearrangement uses TRBV4-3 and TRBJ1-2, with 8 bases aligning to TRBD1. The CDR3 contains 14 residues. The V and J ends lost 0 bases and 7 bases, in that order; junction bases with no gene match: 4. Per the germline V gene, CDR1 is LGHNA and CDR2 is YSLEER.

The genes are TRBV18 and TRBJ1-2; 8 nucleotides match TRBD1. The CDR3 spans 12 residues. J lost 8 bases, V lost 6 bases, and 5 bases had no gene match. Germline CDR1 reads KGHSH; CDR2 reads LQKENI. In DNA form, the CDR3 reads TGTGCCAGCTCCCCGGGACAGGAGGGCTACACCTTC. It is translated as CASSPGQEGYTF.

V is TRBV6-5 and J is TRBJ2-7, with 10 positions matching TRBD1. Germline-derived CDR1 and CDR2 are MNHEY and SVGAGI. V trimming: 4 bases; J trimming: 5 bases; junction bases outside the gene matches: 5. The CDR3 consists of 14 residues. CDR3 residues: CASSLRDRGDEQYF. The CDR3 DNA reads TGTGCCAGCAGTTTAAGGGACAGGGGCGACGAGCAGTACTTC.

The chain is built from TRBV29-1 and TRBJ2-3; 8 bases match TRBD2. The CDR3 loop spans 12 amino acids. CDR1 and CDR2 from the germline V gene are SQVTM and ANQGSEA. The V and J ends lost 5 bases and 3 bases, in that order; junction bases with no gene match: 1. The CDR3: CSVSGSTDTQYF. Written as DNA, the CDR3 is TGCAGCGTTAGCGGGAGTACAGATACGCAGTATTTT.

This CDR3 is CASSLLGRETQYF. CDR3 in DNA: TGTGCCAGCAGCTTACTGGGGCGGGAGACCCAGTACTTC. The chain links TRBV7-2 to TRBJ2-5; D might be TRBD1 (5 bases). The V end lost 2 bases, the J end lost 5 bases, and 9 bases lay between the germline ends. The CDR3 is made up of 13 amino acids. The germline V gene has CDR1 SGHTA and CDR2 FQGNSA.

This clone has just a few counts. The chain recombines TRBV19 with TRBJ1-5; the D is unclear. Germline CDR1 LNHDA, CDR2 SQIVND (reference sequence). The V end was cut by 1 base, the J end by 3 bases, with 7 bases between. The CDR3 sequence is 14 residues long. The CDR3 DNA is TGTGCCAGTAGTATAGGGGGAAACAATCAGCCCCAGCATTTT. Translated: CASSIGGNNQPQHF.

The genes are TRBV5-1 and TRBJ2-3, with 11 positions matching TRBD1. Germline-derived CDR1 and CDR2 are SGHRS and YFSETQ. CDR3 size: 14 residues. V lost 4 bases to trimming and J lost 4 bases; unmatched junction nucleotides: 2. CDR3 nucleotide sequence: TGCGCCAGCAGCCCGGACAGGGGGCCAGATACGCAGTATTTT. It encodes CASSPDRGPDTQYF.

V gene TRBV7-2 combines with J gene TRBJ1-2, with 11 nucleotides matching TRBD1. CDR1 is SGHTA, CDR2 FQGNSA, per germline. Unmatched junction bases numbered 10, after V lost 5 bases and J lost 8 bases. The CDR3 is 15 amino acids. CDR3 nucleotides: TGTGCCAGCAGCCCGGGTGGGACAGGGGGACGGGGCTACACCTTC. Its protein product is CASSPGGTGGRGYTF.

The chain links TRBV7-3 to TRBJ2-1, with 14 bases aligning to TRBD2. The J segment lost 14 bases and the V segment lost 5 bases, leaving 11 bases of the junction unmatched. The length of the CDR3 is 15 residues. The germline gives CDR1 SGHTA, CDR2 FQGTGA. The CDR3 region is CASSRGTSGSLRKFF. The CDR3 nucleotides are TGTGCCAGCAGCCGAGGGACTAGCGGGAGTCTTCGTAAGTTCTTC.

The table lists this clone with a count of one. The chain employs TRBV5-1 and TRBJ2-1; D not certain. The CDR3 spans 12 residues. The V gene's germline CDR1 is SGHRS and CDR2 YFSETQ. V lost 0 bases, J lost 7 bases, and 5 bases lay in between. The DNA for the CDR3 is TGCGCCAGCAGCTTGGATTTTAATGAGCAGTTCTTC. It translates to CASSLDFNEQFF.

This chain uses TRBV19 with TRBJ2-5; 10 bases agree with TRBD1. This CDR3 contains 13 residues. Germline lookup yields CDR1 LNHDA and CDR2 SQIVND (reference sequence). The ends lost 4 bases at V and 4 bases at J; junction bases unmatched: 0. This CDR3 reads CASSRQGAETQYF. The DNA of the CDR3 is TGTGCCAGTAGTAGACAGGGGGCAGAGACCCAGTACTTC.

This clone has just one count. This chain uses TRBV4-2 with TRBJ2-4; D may match TRBD1 or TRBD2 (6 bases each). The CDR3 has 21 residues. The V end lost 1 base, the J end lost 1 base, and 26 bases lay between the germline ends. The germline gives CDR1 LGHNA, CDR2 YNFKEQ. The CDR3 DNA reads TGTGCCAGCAGCCAAGTCATTAGTCGGAGAGGGGGAGGAGGGGCCAAAAACATTCAGTACTTC. Protein product: CASSQVISRRGGGGAKNIQYF.

V usage is TRBV6-5 and J usage is TRBJ1-2; D might be TRBD1 (5 bases). V was shortened by 0 bases and J by 5 bases, with 16 bases between the two germline ends. The germline V gene encodes CDR1 MNHEY and CDR2 SVGAGI. This CDR3 has 16 amino acids. The CDR3 reads CASSYSSGGRSYGYTF. The CDR3 DNA reads as TGTGCCAGCAGTTACTCGAGTGGGGGGAGAAGTTATGGCTACACCTTC.

The rearrangement joins TRBV7-2 to TRBJ2-1; D ambiguous. CDR1 is SGHTA, CDR2 FQGNSA, per germline. This CDR3 contains 12 residues. V lost 4 bases, J lost 3 bases, and 4 bases lay in between. CDR3 sequence reads: CASSSIYNEQFF. In DNA, the CDR3 is TGTGCCAGCAGCTCGATCTACAATGAGCAGTTCTTC.

The chain carries TRBV19 and TRBJ2-3; 8 nucleotides agree with TRBD2. The ends lost 1 base at V and 4 bases at J; junction bases unmatched: 13. In germline, CDR1 is LNHDA, CDR2 SQIVND (reference sequence). The CDR3 runs 18 residues. This chain's CDR3 is CASSIGLTRAGAPDTQYF. CDR3 sequence (DNA): TGTGCCAGTAGTATAGGGCTGACTAGAGCGGGAGCCCCAGATACGCAGTATTTT.

The chain is built from TRBV7-2 and TRBJ1-6; perhaps TRBD1 as D (5 bases). The length of the CDR3 is 16 residues. Germline CDR1 SGHTA, CDR2 FQGNSA. The V and J ends lost 3 bases and 10 bases respectively, with 19 bases between them. CDR3 loop: CASSFGVKGVGSPLHF. The CDR3, as DNA: TGTGCCAGCAGCTTTGGGGTCAAAGGGGTTGGGTCACCCCTCCACTTT.

This clone turned up a few times. At one end, the junction sequence differs from germline, possibly due to a read error. This rearrangement joins TRBV2 to TRBJ2-3, with TRBD2 matching 12 bases. The germline V gene has CDR1 SNHLY and CDR2 FYNNEI. CDR3 length: 11 amino acids. This CDR3 reads CASSLAGGLSF. Written as DNA, the CDR3 is TGTGCCAGCAGTCTAGCGGGAGGGCTTAGTTTT.

The CDR3 region is CASSLEGLAGWGETQYF. The CDR3 DNA follows: TGCGCCAGCAGCTTGGAGGGACTAGCGGGATGGGGGGAGACCCAGTACTTC. The chain carries TRBV5-1 and TRBJ2-5, with TRBD2 matching over 13 bases. This CDR3 is 17 amino acids long. Germline lookup yields CDR1 SGHRS and CDR2 YFSETQ. V lost 0 bases to trimming and J lost 5 bases; unmatched junction nucleotides: 7. Together with reference TRBV5-1 and TRBJ2-5, the CDR3 gives the full variable domain: KAGVTQTPRYLIKTRGQQVTLSCSPISGHRSVSWYQQTPGQGLQFLFEYFSETQRNKGNFPGRFSGRQFSNSRSEMNVSTLELGDSALYLCASSLEGLAGWGETQYFGPGTRLLVL.

The genes are TRBV5-4 and TRBJ2-7; the match to TRBD1 covers 12 bases. Germline assignment: CDR1 SGHNT and CDR2 YYREEE (reference sequence). The CDR3 spans 15 residues. The V gene end was trimmed by 2 bases and the J gene end by 4 bases; junction bases not matched to a gene: 4. The CDR3 spells CASSFGTGGRYEQYF. Written as DNA, the CDR3 is TGTGCCAGCAGCTTCGGGACAGGGGGCCGTTACGAGCAGTACTTC.

V is TRBV6-1 and J is TRBJ1-4; the match to TRBD1 covers 7 bases. Germline loops: CDR1 MNHNS, CDR2 SASEGT. CDR3 length: 15 amino acids. Trimming cost V 6 bases and J 7 bases; bases outside gene matches: 11. The CDR3 coding sequence is TGTGCCAGCAGGGACAGGTCCTCAGGTAGTGAAAAACTGTTTTTT. Translated: CASRDRSSGSEKLFF.

The CDR3 sequence is CASSGRDRGETQYF. CDR3 nucleotide sequence: TGTGCCAGCAGTGGCAGGGACAGGGGAGAGACCCAGTACTTC. The chain employs TRBV6-5 and TRBJ2-5; 10 bases agree with TRBD1. The CDR3 totals 14 residues. The germline V gene has CDR1 MNHEY and CDR2 SVGAGI. With V trimmed by 5 bases and J by 4 bases, 4 bases remained unmatched.

This chain uses TRBV5-6 with TRBJ2-1, with 12 bases aligning to TRBD2. After removal of 5 bases from V and 0 bases from J, the junction contained 9 bases not matched to a gene. The CDR3 covers 18 residues. The germline CDR1 and CDR2 sequences are SGHDT and YYEEEE. The chain's CDR3 is CASSSTSGSGASYNEQFF. The CDR3, as DNA: TGTGCCAGCAGTTCGACTAGCGGGAGTGGGGCCTCCTACAATGAGCAGTTCTTC.

The chain joins TRBV11-2 to TRBJ2-1, with a tentative D call TRBD1 (6 bases). The CDR3 has 15 amino acids. V was clipped by 5 bases and J by 0 bases, with 11 bases between them. Germline V CDR1 and CDR2: SGHAT, FQNNGV. DNA of the CDR3: TGTGCCAGCAGCAAGGGACAAAGCTCCTACAATGAGCAGTTCTTC. Translating it yields CASSKGQSSYNEQFF. The full variable domain, completed using reference TRBV11-2 and TRBJ2-1, is EAGVAQSPRYKIIEKRQSVAFWCNPISGHATLYWYQQILGQGPKLLIQFQNNGVVDDSQLPKDRFSAERLKGVDSTLKIQPAKLEDSAVYLCASSKGQSSYNEQFFGPGTRLTVL.

This chain links TRBV7-2 with TRBJ2-3, with D perhaps TRBD2 (5 bases). V lost 5 bases to trimming and J lost 5 bases, with 11 bases between them. The CDR3 has 13 amino acids. CDR1 is SGHTA and CDR2 is FQGNSA in the germline V gene. CDR3 DNA sequence: TGTGCCAGCAGCCTGGACTTAAGAGATACGCAGTATTTT. Encoded protein: CASSLDLRDTQYF.

J is TRBJ1-4 and V is TRBV19, with a tentative D call TRBD1 (6 bases). The length of the CDR3 is 15 residues. V gave up 11 bases and J gave up 0 bases, with 16 bases separating them. Germline V gene lookup returns CDR1 LNHDA and CDR2 SQIVND (reference sequence). As DNA, the CDR3 is TGTGCCTCCAACAGGGCGGCCGCAACTAATGAAAAACTGTTTTTT. Its protein product is CASNRAAATNEKLFF.